Listed here are 7 T cell receptor beta chains from one sample, sequenced in a study of graft-versus-host responses after intestinal transplantation. Antigens of these TCRs are unknown. Sequencing used immunoSEQ multiplex PCR; TCRdb keeps in-frame clones, though not all of them. The table includes about 94,000 clones, roughly 90% detected once. The source was unstimulated CD8+ T cells sorted from spleen or lymph node cells, collected before intestinal transplant. Source of these receptors: a human donor who received an intestinal transplant.

The chain couples TRBV27 to TRBJ2-5, with D possibly matching TRBD2 (5 bases). Germline lookup yields CDR1 MNHEY and CDR2 SMNVEV (reference sequence). Trimming took 5 bases from V and 5 from J, leaving 12 bases between them. The length of the CDR3 is 13 residues. The CDR3 region has the DNA TGTGCCAGCAGTCTCATAGAGCGGGAGACCCAGTACTTC. As protein: CASSLIERETQYF.

The V call is TRBV5-6, the J call TRBJ2-5, with TRBD2 matching over 8 bases. This CDR3 spans 16 amino acids. CDR1 and CDR2 (germline): SGHDT, YYEEEE. V was clipped by 6 bases and J by 4 bases; unmatched bases: 14. The CDR3 spells CASILFGGAKGETQYF. The CDR3 coding sequence is TGTGCCAGCATCCTCTTCGGGGGGGCGAAGGGAGAGACCCAGTACTTC.

This chain connects TRBV7-2 to TRBJ2-7; D is uncertain. V was trimmed by 5 bases and J by 2 bases, leaving 16 bases between them. CDR1 and CDR2 from the germline V gene are SGHTA and FQGNSA. This CDR3 is 15 amino acids long. The DNA of the CDR3 is TGTGCCAGCAGCCTAGGCGGCTTCTCGGCCTACGAGCAGTACTTC. Its translation is CASSLGGFSAYEQYF.

The rearrangement uses TRBV25-1 and TRBJ2-3; D gene unclear. The germline V and J ends were trimmed by 3 bases and 4 bases, with 14 bases remaining between them. CDR3 length: 15 amino acids. CDR1 MGHDK and CDR2 SYGVNS come from the germline V gene. The CDR3 nucleotides are TGTGCCAGCAGTGACCTAAGCTCACCCCCAGATACGCAGTATTTT. Residues: CASSDLSSPPDTQYF.

V usage is TRBV7-6 and J usage is TRBJ2-7; no firm D call. V lost 1 base, J lost 6 bases, and 16 bases lay in between. The CDR3 is made up of 15 amino acids. CDR1 is SGHVS, CDR2 FNYEAQ, per germline. The CDR3 is CASSLGILHCGEQYF. CDR3 DNA sequence: TGTGCCAGCAGCTTAGGTATCCTTCACTGTGGCGAGCAGTACTTC. Using reference TRBV7-6 and TRBJ2-7 for the parts outside the CDR3, the full variable domain is GAGVSQSPRYKVTKRGQDVALRCDPISGHVSLYWYRQALGQGPEFLTYFNYEAQQDKSGLPNDRFSAERPEGSISTLTIQRTEQRDSAMYRCASSLGILHCGEQYFGPGTRLTVT.

This sequence joins TRBV2 and TRBJ1-2; no reliable D call. This CDR3 is built from 12 residues. V was clipped by 11 bases and J by 1 base, with 11 bases between them. Germline V gene lookup returns CDR1 SNHLY and CDR2 FYNNEI. The CDR3: CAGESINYGYTF. CDR3 DNA sequence: TGTGCCGGAGAGTCAATTAACTATGGCTACACCTTC.

This chain links TRBV25-1 with TRBJ1-3; perhaps TRBD1 as D (5 bases). V was clipped by 3 bases and J by 0 bases, with 9 bases between them. CDR3 length: 15 amino acids. Germline assignment: CDR1 MGHDK and CDR2 SYGVNS. The CDR3 sequence is CASSDTGGSGNTIYF. The CDR3 DNA follows: TGTGCCAGCAGTGATACCGGGGGCTCTGGAAACACCATATATTTT.